This TCR beta chain is drawn from a study of shared clonotypes between healthy human individuals. Study-wide context: Each donor contributed plates that comprised three CD4 naive, three CD4 memory, two CD8 naive and one CD8 memory. General study findings and limits: Rarefaction indicated that sorted-subset sequencing remained incomplete although depth was large. Generally, estimated richness proved larger in naive subsets than it did in memory subsets.

CD4+ cells were split into CD45RA+ naive and CD45RA-negative memory subsets. Clones were sequenced by immunoSEQ multiplex PCR, and TCRdb holds only the in-frame ones, with some missing. The sample lists 2 million to 2.5 million clones; around 90% were seen once. CDR1 is SGHRS, CDR2 YFSETQ, per germline. This CDR3 is built from 15 residues. Trimming removed 4 bases from V and 2 bases from J, with 16 bases in between. Comment on this clone: Antigen unknown.

The chain carries TRBV5-1 and TRBJ2-7; D might be TRBD1 or TRBD2, each matching 5 bases. This receptor was taken from a man aged 18-30 years in good health. Some clones in this sample may be carry-over from other donors' samples. The sample comprised naive CD4+ T cells from PBMCs. Subset noted: CD45RA+ positively selected. In DNA, the CDR3 is TGCGCCAGCAGCCTACACCGGGACGGAACCTACGAGCAGTACTTC. Its protein product is CASSLHRDGTYEQYF. The full variable domain, completed using reference TRBV5-1 and TRBJ2-7, is KAGVTQTPRYLIKTRGQQVTLSCSPISGHRSVSWYQQTPGQGLQFLFEYFSETQRNKGNFPGRFSGRQFSNSRSEMNVSTLELGDSALYLCASSLHRDGTYEQYFGPGTRLTVT.